This T cell receptor (beta chain) derives from a study of shared clonotypes between healthy human individuals (dated by TCRdb to the early 2020s). About the full investigation: The cohort included three men and two women between 18 and 49 years of age. For each donor, CD4 naive and CD4 memory were each given three plates, CD8 naive was given two plates, and CD8 memory was given one plate. Blood TCR repertoires of 5 or 6 healthy adults were deeply sequenced to estimate repertoire size and the extent of clonotype sharing between individuals. Different laboratories and diverse techniques were used to prepare libraries and sequence TCR repertoires, to increase sequencing depth and limit assay-specific biases. Each donor's leukapheresis produced roughly between roughly 0.85 and 9 billion PBMCs.

Healthy HIV-negative adults with no recently reported acute infections or vaccinations were included as donors. Every donor was a Caucasian adult living in Nashville, Tennessee, USA. CD4+ T cells were enriched by magnetic negative selection, after which naive cells were positively selected on CD45RA and the negative fraction was taken as the memory subset. After blood collection by leukapheresis, PBMCs were isolated using Ficoll-Histopaque density gradient centrifugation and then cryopreserved in the vapor phase of liquid nitrogen. Analytical flow cytometry was used to check the purity and quantity of every magnetically sorted T cell population. Genomic DNA was isolated from each sorted fraction and quantified by UV absorbance on a Nanodrop 2000c. Including the terminal cysteine and phenylalanine, the CDR3 comprises 17 residues. Just CDR3 DNA is preserved here, 51 bases in frame from base 1. Trimming removed 5 bases from V and 3 bases from J, leaving 19 bases between the germline ends. The germline V gene (reference sequence) provides CDR1 SEHNR and CDR2 FQNEAQ.

TCR CDR3 regions were amplified from genomic DNA by multiplex PCR using the deep immunoSEQ assay. For each cell subset, the extracted genomic DNA was distributed evenly across all wells of several immunoSEQ 96-well plates, and each plate served as one replicate. For sorted subsets, each replicate PCR was loaded with around 200 ng genomic DNA, equivalent to 25,000 to 35,000 T cell genomes. Purified libraries were quantified with a Qubit 3.0 fluorometer, sized on a Bioanalyzer 2100, and re-quantified with the KAPA Library Quantification kit. Every immunoSEQ 96-well plate was sequenced on a separate single-read 150-cycle Illumina NextSeq 550 flow cell. Per the original workflow: Because the immunoSEQ output included only junctional sequences and no quality scores, the filtering could not be the same as the filtering used for full-length reads. Sequences were annotated with PyIR, a Python wrapper for IgBLAST v1.9, using IMGT germline references to assign V/J genes and CDR3. Reads were filtered out if the reads had weak V/J assignments (E-value above 1e-6), no CDR3, stop codons, out-of-frame junctions, or ambiguous translated residues. A V3J clonotype was defined by an identical inferred V gene, J gene, and CDR3 amino acid sequence. To compute the percentage overlap between repertoires, the number of shared unique clonotypes was divided by the size of the smaller repertoire. Repertoire richness was assessed with RTK rarefaction, the Chao1 estimator, and Recon v2.1 estimates of unobserved clonotypes. Generation probabilities for all TCRbeta clonotypes obtained by the gDNA method from a handful of donors were computed using OLGA. As stored in TCRdb, this immuneACCESS dataset retains in-frame rearrangements with V and J assigned. A fraction of the clones does not appear; measured against another copy, unresolved V genes explain less than half of the discrepancy, and the remainder lacks a known reason. V and J calls and clone size are as listed in that table; D and trimming were resolved from the DNA. This sample gives about 610,000 clones in total; 95% to 98% of them show up just once. The biggest ten clones account for around 0.057% of the sample.

What the authors observed across the whole study: Sharing across a few donors was observed for around 5% of naive CD4, 3% to 3.5% of naive CD8, around 2.5% of memory CD4, and over 0.3% of memory CD8 clonotypes. Because the study included a small number of donors, the genetic and exposure-history diversity represented was limited. Pairwise subsampling indicated that sequencing depth was expected to affect the degree of clonotype sharing among donors. Sampling was restricted to blood, and TCR repertoires in tissue are likely to differ from TCR repertoires in blood. Compared with non-shared clonotypes, the clonotypes found in all four sorted-subset donors had higher generation probabilities. Larger estimated clonotype richness was generally found for naive subsets than for memory subsets. Incomplete sequencing was indicated by rarefaction of sorted-subset datasets, despite the large sequencing depth.

In regard to this clone: This receptor's antigen is unknown. Base-call qualities are not available, and no considerably larger clone is one nucleotide away.

Sequencing was carried out using naive CD4+ T cells sorted from blood. The cell subset or site tag for this specimen amounts to: CD45RA+ positively selected. The TCR sequence derives from a woman in her twenties or thirties in good health. The sequence links TRBV7-9 to TRBJ1-4; a confident D gene designation cannot be given. The nucleotide sequence is given as TGTGCCAGCAGCCTCGGACGTACCTCCCCCGCTAATGAAAAACTGTTTTTT. Translated, it reads CASSLGRTSPANEKLFF.